This TCR beta chain was sequenced in a study of cytomegalovirus exposure and HLA in healthy donors. Study-level information: A subsequent analysis stated that the 120 or so validation repertoires were run on the same platform as the roughly 670 first-cohort repertoires.

Germline V gives CDR1 SGHTA, CDR2 FQGNSA. The CDR3 contains 15 residues. V lost 5 bases and J 8 bases, leaving 21 bases between the germline ends. Profiled with immunoSEQ multiplex PCR; TCRdb holds only in-frame clones, not every one. The sample holds fewer than 95,000 clones, less than 95% seen once. The table lists this clone with a count of one. Its antigen is as yet unknown. General study results and limits: Associated with cytomegalovirus, according to the listing, were around 160 TCR beta chains. Through in vitro validation, three CMV-associated chains were shown to be specific for CMV antigens.

The receptor was isolated from a woman younger than 30 in good health and CMV-seronegative. Sequencing was done on a sample of PBMCs. The chain recombines TRBV7-2 with TRBJ1-2; D uncertain. In nucleotides, the CDR3 is TGTGCCAGCAGCGCCAGACCTACAGCCTCTCGGGGCTACACCTTC. It encodes CASSARPTASRGYTF.